This T cell receptor (beta chain) was found in a study of blood T cell repertoires in COVID-19. Profiling relied on immunoSEQ multiplex PCR, and the TCRdb table lists in-frame clones only, not all of them. The sample yields some 290,000 clones, about nine tenths seen once. The CDR3 totals 18 residues. The germline V gene has CDR1 ENHRY and CDR2 SYGVKD. V was pared by 0 bases and J by 0 bases, with 15 bases between. V and J are TRBV10-3 and TRBJ1-3, with TRBD1 as a possible D gene (6 bases). This TCR was sampled from a woman aged 30 to 39 with COVID-19, enrolled during active disease. Sequenced: peripheral blood. This chain's CDR3 is CAISESYTGTISGNTIYF. CDR3 nucleotides: TGTGCCATCAGTGAGTCGTATACAGGGACCATCTCTGGAAACACCATATATTTT.